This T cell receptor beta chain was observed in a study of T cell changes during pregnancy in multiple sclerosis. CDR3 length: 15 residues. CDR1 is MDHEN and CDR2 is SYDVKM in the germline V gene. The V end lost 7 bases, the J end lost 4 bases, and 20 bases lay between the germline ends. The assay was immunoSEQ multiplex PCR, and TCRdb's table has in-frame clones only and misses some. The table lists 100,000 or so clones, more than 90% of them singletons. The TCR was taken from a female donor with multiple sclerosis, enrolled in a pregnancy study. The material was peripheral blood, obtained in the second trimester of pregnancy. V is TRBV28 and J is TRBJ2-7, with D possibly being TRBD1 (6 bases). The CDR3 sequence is CASTTTVRGTYEQYF. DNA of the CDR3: TGTGCCAGCACAACAACGGTCAGGGGCACGTACGAGCAGTACTTC.